This passage covers 32 T cell receptor beta chains from one sample sequenced in a study of blood T cell repertoires in COVID-19. Libraries were prepared by immunoSEQ multiplex PCR; TCRdb keeps only in-frame clonotypes and omits some of them. The top ten clones hold 15% to 20% of a sample with nearly 200,000 clones, approximately 80% of them seen once. Sequencing was carried out using peripheral blood. These receptors originate from a human donor in a cohort sampled during active COVID-19.

The chain carries TRBV7-3 and TRBJ2-1; D gene ambiguous. The CDR3 is 14 residues long. The germline V and J ends were trimmed by 2 bases and 5 bases, with 10 bases remaining between them. CDR1 and CDR2 from the germline V gene are SGHTA and FQGTGA. CDR3 loop: CASSLGGRHNEQFF. DNA for the CDR3: TGTGCCAGCAGCTTAGGTGGCAGGCACAATGAGCAGTTCTTC.

The chain has TRBV2 and TRBJ2-1; possibly TRBD2 for D (6 bases). The CDR3 runs to 15 residues. V lost 10 bases and J 6 bases, leaving 22 bases between the germline ends. The germline CDR1 and CDR2 sequences are SNHLY and FYNNEI. The CDR3 here is CAIKAALANSNEQFF. CDR3 DNA: TGTGCCATTAAGGCCGCACTAGCAAACAGCAATGAGCAGTTCTTC.

The rearrangement joins TRBV19 to TRBJ2-2; 9 bases align to TRBD1. The junction had 5 bases not matched to a gene; V was cut back by 10 bases and J by 2 bases. The V gene's germline CDR1 is LNHDA and CDR2 SQIVND (reference sequence). This CDR3 region has 14 residues. The CDR3 sequence: CATAGQGNTGELFF. CDR3 DNA sequence: TGTGCCACCGCGGGACAGGGAAACACCGGGGAGCTGTTTTTT. Combining the CDR3 with reference TRBV19 and TRBJ2-2 gives the whole variable domain DGGITQSPKYLFRKEGQNVTLSCEQNLNHDAMYWYRQDPGQGLRLIYYSQIVNDFQKGDIAEGYSVSREKKESFPLTVTSAQKNPTAFYLCATAGQGNTGELFFGEGSRLTVL.

This chain connects TRBV19 to TRBJ2-1; the match to TRBD2 covers 11 bases. The CDR3 is 13 residues long. CDR1 LNHDA and CDR2 SQIVND come from the germline V gene (reference sequence). V gave up 6 bases and J gave up 7 bases; unmatched junction bases: 2. CDR3 residues: CASRLAGVNEQFF. The CDR3 region has the DNA TGTGCCAGTAGACTAGCGGGAGTAAATGAGCAGTTCTTC.

The V gene is TRBV24-1, the J gene TRBJ1-5; D is unresolved. V was pared by 5 bases and J by 4 bases, with 5 bases between. The germline CDR1 and CDR2 sequences are KGHDR and SFDVKD. The CDR3 length is 12 residues. In DNA, the CDR3 is TGTGCCACCAGTGCGGTGAATCAGCCCCAGCATTTT. Translated, it gives CATSAVNQPQHF.

The V call is TRBV7-9, the J call TRBJ2-2, with 13 bases lining up with TRBD2. The CDR3 extends over 16 amino acids. The germline gives CDR1 SEHNR, CDR2 FQNEAQ (reference sequence). The V segment lost 5 bases and the J segment 6 bases; nucleotides outside the gene matches: 6. CDR3 nucleotides: TGTGCCAGCAGCCTGGGGACTAGCGGGACCTCCGGGGAGCTGTTTTTT. It codes for CASSLGTSGTSGELFF. Full variable domain (outside the CDR3, taken from reference TRBV7-9 and TRBJ2-2): DTGVSQNPRHKITKRGQNVTFRCDPISEHNRLYWYRQTLGQGPEFLTYFQNEAQLEKSRLLSDRFSAERPKGSFSTLEIQRTEQGDSAMYLCASSLGTSGTSGELFFGEGSRLTVL.

The V gene is TRBV27, the J gene TRBJ1-3, with D possibly matching TRBD1 (6 bases). CDR3 length: 15 residues. Looked up from germline, CDR1 is MNHEY and CDR2 is SMNVEV (reference sequence). V was pared by 0 bases and J by 2 bases, with 8 bases between. The CDR3 bases are TGTGCCAGCAGTTTATCGGGGGCCGCTGGAAACACCATATATTTT. This encodes CASSLSGAAGNTIYF.

The chain links TRBV6-5 to TRBJ1-2, with a weak D call TRBD1 (5 bases). CDR3 length equals 13 residues. The V end was cut by 6 bases, the J end by 4 bases, with 12 bases between. Germline assignment: CDR1 MNHEY and CDR2 SVGAGI. The CDR3 loop is CASSAGGGYGYTF. CDR3 nucleotides: TGTGCCAGCAGCGCCGGGGGGGGCTATGGCTACACCTTC.

This clone has ten or more counts. The chain links TRBV5-1 to TRBJ2-2, with 8 positions matching TRBD1. The CDR3 sequence is 14 residues long. Per the germline V gene, CDR1 is SGHRS and CDR2 is YFSETQ. The V segment lost 3 bases and the J segment 5 bases; nucleotides outside the gene matches: 3. The CDR3 loop is CASSSGGGTGELFF. CDR3 DNA sequence: TGCGCCAGCAGCTCAGGGGGCGGTACCGGGGAGCTGTTTTTT.

On this clone: Germline is not matched at one junction end, which may reflect a read error. The chain couples TRBV5-4 to TRBJ2-3; 7 positions agree with TRBD1. The CDR3 is 14 amino acids. Germline V gene data show CDR1 as SGHNT and CDR2 as YYREEE (reference sequence). Here the CDR3 reads CASRFKDRVDTQYF. The CDR3 DNA follows: TGTGCCAGCCGCTTCAAAGACAGGGTTGATACGCAGTATTTT.

The chain carries TRBV11-2 and TRBJ2-1; D possibly corresponds to TRBD2 (5 bases). V was pared by 2 bases and J by 3 bases, with 14 bases between. The CDR3 loop spans 16 amino acids. The germline V gene has CDR1 SGHAT and CDR2 FQNNGV. The CDR3 sequence is CASSLRGQALYNEQFF. As DNA, the CDR3 is TGTGCCAGCAGCTTAAGAGGGCAGGCCCTCTACAATGAGCAGTTCTTC.

V gene TRBV29-1 combines with J gene TRBJ1-5; 9 bases match TRBD1. The CDR3 length is 16 residues. Germline CDR1 is SQVTM and CDR2 is ANQGSEA. CDR3 sequence: CRVWEQGALSNQPQHF. In DNA form, the CDR3 reads TGCAGAGTATGGGAACAGGGGGCCTTGAGCAATCAGCCCCAGCATTTT.

J is TRBJ1-1 and V is TRBV24-1, with a tentative D call TRBD1 (6 bases). The germline V and J ends were trimmed by 7 bases and 1 base, with 12 bases remaining between them. The germline V gene encodes CDR1 KGHDR and CDR2 SFDVKD. This CDR3 region has 14 residues. The CDR3 DNA follows: TGTGCCACCAGGGGGGACACTAAGAACACTGAAGCTTTCTTT. Amino acids: CATRGDTKNTEAFF.

This clone has a handful of counts. The chain is built from TRBV5-1 and TRBJ1-1; D call uncertain. This CDR3 is built from 13 residues. Trimming took off 1 base at V and 1 base at J, with 5 bases between the two ends. Germline V gives CDR1 SGHRS, CDR2 YFSETQ. CDR3 residues: CASSLRQNTEAFF. CDR3 bases: TGCGCCAGCAGCTTGAGACAGAACACTGAAGCTTTCTTT. Combining the CDR3 with reference TRBV5-1 and TRBJ1-1 gives the whole variable domain KAGVTQTPRYLIKTRGQQVTLSCSPISGHRSVSWYQQTPGQGLQFLFEYFSETQRNKGNFPGRFSGRQFSNSRSEMNVSTLELGDSALYLCASSLRQNTEAFFGQGTRLTVV.

The V call is TRBV19, the J call TRBJ1-6; TRBD1 matches at 9 bases. The CDR3 extends over 15 amino acids. Germline CDR1 LNHDA, CDR2 SQIVND (reference sequence). V dropped 5 bases and J dropped 6; count of bases not matched to a gene: 5. CDR3 DNA sequence: TGTGCCAGTAGTGCGGAGGACAGGGGTAATTCACCCCTCCACTTT. Translated: CASSAEDRGNSPLHF.

CDR3 nucleotides: TGTGCCAGCTCACTTCAGGGGACCCTGAACACTGAAGCTTTCTTT. Its protein is CASSLQGTLNTEAFF. The rearrangement links TRBV18 to TRBJ1-1; D perhaps matches TRBD1 (6 bases). Trimming cost V 4 bases and J 0 bases, with 12 bases left between them. The CDR3 length is 15 residues. Per the germline V gene, CDR1 is KGHSH and CDR2 is LQKENI. The whole variable domain, remainder taken from reference TRBV18 and TRBJ1-1, is NAGVMQNPRHLVRRRGQEARLRCSPMKGHSHVYWYRQLPEEGLKFMVYLQKENIIDESGMPKERFSAEFPKEGPSILRIQQVVRGDSAAYFCASSLQGTLNTEAFFGQGTRLTVV.

This clone came up a few times. The chain links TRBV18 to TRBJ2-3; D ambiguous. CDR3 size: 13 residues. In germline, CDR1 is KGHSH, CDR2 LQKENI. Trimming cost V 5 bases and J 2 bases, with 8 bases left between them. In nucleotides, the CDR3 is TGTGCCAGCTCAGTTTTCAACACAGATACGCAGTATTTT. It translates to CASSVFNTDTQYF.

CDR3 sequence: CASSPVRGRGEQYV. The CDR3 DNA follows: TGTGCCAGCAGCCCGGTAAGGGGGAGAGGCGAGCAGTACGTC. This rearrangement joins TRBV6-5 to TRBJ2-7; tentatively, D is TRBD1 (6 bases). The V end was cut by 6 bases, the J end by 6 bases, with 18 bases between. Germline values: CDR1 MNHEY, CDR2 SVGAGI. This CDR3 has 14 amino acids.

The chain combines TRBV9 with TRBJ1-6; 7 bases agree with TRBD1. From germline, CDR1 is SGDLS and CDR2 YYNGEE. Germline trimming cut 3 bases from V and 5 bases from J; bases unmatched to any gene: 11. The CDR3 runs 17 residues. The CDR3 nucleotides are TGTGCCAGCAGCGCGGGGACAGTGGAGGGGGATAATTCACCCCTCCACTTT. It translates to CASSAGTVEGDNSPLHF.

The sample holds a few counts of this clone. The chain couples TRBV7-8 to TRBJ1-3; possible D gene TRBD1, 6 bases. Trimming shortened V by 9 bases and J by 8 bases, and 17 bases separated the two germline ends. This CDR3 comprises 13 residues. The V gene's germline CDR1 is SGHVS and CDR2 FQNEAQ. DNA of the CDR3: TGTGCCAGACCTCAGGGGTATTTGGACACCATATATTTT. Translation gives CARPQGYLDTIYF.

The V gene is TRBV5-1, the J gene TRBJ2-3; weak D call: TRBD1 (5 bases). The V gene lost 0 bases and the J gene lost 2 bases, with 7 bases spanning the gap. The length of the CDR3 is 14 residues. Germline CDR1 SGHRS, CDR2 YFSETQ. The CDR3 DNA is TGCGCCAGCAGCTTGGGCAGGGACACAGATACGCAGTATTTT. Translating it yields CASSLGRDTDTQYF.

This clone was seen a single time. The chain recombines TRBV5-5 with TRBJ1-1; TRBD1 might be the D (6 bases). This CDR3 has 13 amino acids. Germline V gives CDR1 SGHKS, CDR2 YYEKEE (reference sequence). Trimming took off 4 bases at V and 6 bases at J, with 13 bases between the two ends. The CDR3 loop is CASSPSGVAEAFF. The CDR3 DNA reads TGTGCCAGCAGCCCTTCAGGGGTTGCTGAAGCTTTCTTT.

The chain links TRBV18 to TRBJ1-2, with D possibly matching TRBD1 (5 bases). This CDR3 is built from 15 residues. Germline CDR1 reads KGHSH; CDR2 reads LQKENI. Between the trimmed V and J ends, which lost 0 bases and 3 bases, there was a span of 11 bases. In DNA, the CDR3 is TGTGCCAGCTCACCACCTGCAGGGTCTGACTATGGCTACACCTTC. Translating it yields CASSPPAGSDYGYTF.

The chain links TRBV27 to TRBJ1-1; D is perhaps TRBD1 (5 bases). The V and J ends lost 2 bases and 10 bases respectively, with 14 bases between them. The CDR3 spans 13 residues. Germline V gene sequence: CDR1 MNHEY, CDR2 SMNVEV (reference sequence). The CDR3 coding sequence is TGTGCCAGCAGTTTACTCGGACGGGGGGGAGCTTTCTTT. Translating gives CASSLLGRGGAFF.

The chain links TRBV7-8 to TRBJ2-1, with TRBD2 matching 7 bases. Germline CDR1 and CDR2: SGHVS and FQNEAQ. J gave up 10 bases and V 2 bases, and 8 bases lay outside the gene matches. There are 14 residues in the CDR3. The CDR3 loop reads CASSLLARGGEQFF. The CDR3 region has the DNA TGTGCCAGCAGCTTACTCGCCCGGGGAGGGGAGCAGTTCTTC.

The chain recombines TRBV5-1 with TRBJ1-1; perhaps TRBD1 as D (5 bases). The CDR3 spans 14 residues. Trimming took 1 base from V and 2 from J, leaving 9 bases between them. Germline V gene sequence: CDR1 SGHRS, CDR2 YFSETQ. This CDR3 reads CASSLQGFNTEAFF. The CDR3 DNA reads as TGCGCCAGCAGCTTGCAGGGATTTAACACTGAAGCTTTCTTT.

This clone was seen more than once but under ten times. J is TRBJ2-2 and V is TRBV19; 8 bases agree with TRBD2. The V gene end was trimmed by 7 bases and the J gene end by 10 bases; junction bases not matched to a gene: 14. The germline gives CDR1 LNHDA, CDR2 SQIVND (reference sequence). This CDR3 spans 15 amino acids. Written as DNA, the CDR3 is TGTGCCAGTACCCCGGGAGGGACTTACCAAATGGAGCTGTTTTTT. Its translation is CASTPGGTYQMELFF.

The V gene is TRBV29-1, the J gene TRBJ2-3; 7 positions match TRBD1. CDR3 size: 13 residues. Trimming removed 8 bases from V and 8 bases from J; junction bases left unmatched: 13. Germline values: CDR1 SQVTM, CDR2 ANQGSEA. This chain's CDR3 is CSILAGGEGTQYF. The CDR3, as DNA: TGCAGCATCTTGGCAGGGGGTGAAGGTACGCAGTATTTT.

The rearrangement links TRBV27 to TRBJ1-6, with 7 bases matching TRBD1. The CDR3 runs 13 residues. The V segment lost 6 bases and the J segment 11 bases; nucleotides outside the gene matches: 7. CDR1 and CDR2 (germline): MNHEY, SMNVEV (reference sequence). The CDR3 loop reads CASRTGFGAPLHF. In nucleotides, the CDR3 is TGTGCCAGCAGGACAGGGTTCGGGGCACCCCTCCACTTT.

The chain joins TRBV6-6 to TRBJ2-5, with no clear D. Germline values: CDR1 MNHNY, CDR2 SVGAGI (reference sequence). The V end lost 4 bases, the J end lost 0 bases, and 9 bases lay between the germline ends. The length of the CDR3 is 14 residues. CDR3 region: CASSSVTYQETQYF. The CDR3 DNA follows: TGTGCCAGCAGTTCAGTGACTTACCAAGAGACCCAGTACTTC.

V and J are TRBV7-6 and TRBJ2-3, with 9 bases fitting TRBD2. The germline gives CDR1 SGHVS, CDR2 FNYEAQ. V was clipped by 8 bases and J by 2 bases; unmatched bases: 17. The CDR3 loop spans 18 amino acids. In nucleotides, the CDR3 is TGTGCCAGCGACAGCGGGGGGACTAGACCCCCTACCACAGATACGCAGTATTTT. Its protein is CASDSGGTRPPTTDTQYF.

This chain uses TRBV11-3 with TRBJ2-3, with TRBD1 matching over 8 bases. V was pared by 5 bases and J by 2 bases, with 6 bases of the junction left unmatched. Germline loops: CDR1 SGHNT, CDR2 YENEEA. This CDR3 has 15 amino acids. CDR3 nucleotides: TGTGCCAGCAGCCCCAGGGGGCGTATCACAGATACGCAGTATTTT. As protein: CASSPRGRITDTQYF.